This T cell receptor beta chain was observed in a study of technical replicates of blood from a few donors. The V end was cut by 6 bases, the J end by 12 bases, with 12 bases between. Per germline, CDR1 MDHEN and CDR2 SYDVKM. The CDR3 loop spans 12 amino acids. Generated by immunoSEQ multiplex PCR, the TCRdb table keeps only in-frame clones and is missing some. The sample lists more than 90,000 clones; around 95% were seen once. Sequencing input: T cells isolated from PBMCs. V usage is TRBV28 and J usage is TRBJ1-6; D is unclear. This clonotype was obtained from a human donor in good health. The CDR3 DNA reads TGTGCCAGCAGCCCACTAGGGCTACCCCTCCACTTT. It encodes CASSPLGLPLHF.